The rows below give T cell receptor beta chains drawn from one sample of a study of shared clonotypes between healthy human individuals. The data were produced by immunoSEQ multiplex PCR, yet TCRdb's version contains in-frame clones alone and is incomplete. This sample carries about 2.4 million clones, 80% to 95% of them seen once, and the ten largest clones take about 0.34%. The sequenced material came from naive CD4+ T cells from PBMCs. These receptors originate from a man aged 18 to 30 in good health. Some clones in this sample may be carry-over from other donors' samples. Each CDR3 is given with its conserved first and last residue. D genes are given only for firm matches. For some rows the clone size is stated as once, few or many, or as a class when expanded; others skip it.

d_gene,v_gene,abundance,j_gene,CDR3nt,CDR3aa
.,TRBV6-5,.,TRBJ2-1,TGTGCCAGCAGTTACCGGGTCGTCTCATCCAATGAGCAGTTCTTC,CASSYRVVSSNEQFF
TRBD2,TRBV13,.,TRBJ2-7,TGTGCCAGCAGCTTCCCAAGCGGGAGAGGCGAGCAGTACTTC,CASSFPSGRGEQYF
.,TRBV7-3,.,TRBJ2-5,TGTGCCAGCAGCTCCCCAGTCCAAGAGACCCAGTACTTC,CASSSPVQETQYF
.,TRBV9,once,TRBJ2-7,TGTGCCAGCAGCGCCGATATTACAGGGAGTCGGGGTTCCTACGAGCAGTACTTC,CASSADITGSRGSYEQYF
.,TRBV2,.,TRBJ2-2,TGTGCCAGCAAGCTCTCCCCGAACACCGGGGAGCTGTTTTTT,CASKLSPNTGELFF
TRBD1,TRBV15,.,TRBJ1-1,TGTGCCACCAGCAGAGATCGTGTAGGGGGCACCCGAGCTTTCTTT,CATSRDRVGGTRAFF
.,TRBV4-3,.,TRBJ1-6,TGCGCCAGCAGCCAAGAAAGGTTCGATTCACCCCTCCACTTT,CASSQERFDSPLHF
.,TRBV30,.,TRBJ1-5,TGTGCCTGGAGTGTCGGACGAGGCGATCAGCCCCAGCATTTT,CAWSVGRGDQPQHF
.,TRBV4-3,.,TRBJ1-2,TGCGCCAGCAGCCAAGATCTGCTGGGGGACTATGGCTACACCTTC,CASSQDLLGDYGYTF
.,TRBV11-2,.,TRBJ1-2,TGTGCCAGCAGCTTAGATTTGGTCAGACCTAACTATGGCTACACCTTC,CASSLDLVRPNYGYTF
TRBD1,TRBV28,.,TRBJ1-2,TGTGCCAGCAGTCCGCGGACAGGGGGCGGCTATGGCTACACCTTC,CASSPRTGGGYGYTF
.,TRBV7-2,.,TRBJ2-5,TGTGCCAGCAGCGGGCAGACCTATCAACAAGAGACCCAGTACTTC,CASSGQTYQQETQYF
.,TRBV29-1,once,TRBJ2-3,TGCAGCGGGTGGGGGGCAACAGATACGCAGTATTTT,CSGWGATDTQYF
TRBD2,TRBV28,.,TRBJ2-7,TGTGCCAGCAGTTCCGGACTAGCGATCTCCTACGAGCAGTACTTC,CASSSGLAISYEQYF
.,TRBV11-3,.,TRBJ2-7,TGTGCCAGCAGCCACCGGGACACTGGCAACGAGCAGTACTTC,CASSHRDTGNEQYF
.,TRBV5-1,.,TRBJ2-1,TGCGCCAGCAGCTTAAGGCCGTTGGGTTCTGAGCAGTTCTTC,CASSLRPLGSEQFF
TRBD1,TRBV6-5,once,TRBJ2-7,TGTGCCAGCAGTTACCGGACAGGGGGTCCTTGGGAGCAGTACTTC,CASSYRTGGPWEQYF
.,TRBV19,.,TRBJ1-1,TGTGCCAGTAGTATAGGGAGGACGAACACTGAAGCTTTCTTT,CASSIGRTNTEAFF
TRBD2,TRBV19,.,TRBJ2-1,TGTGCCAGTAGCCCCGGGGGCGGGAGGGCCCATGAGCAGTTCTTC,CASSPGGGRAHEQFF
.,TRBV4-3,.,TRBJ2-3,TGCGCCAGCAGCCAAGATCCTAGTTCTTCCGCAGATACGCAGTATTTT,CASSQDPSSSADTQYF
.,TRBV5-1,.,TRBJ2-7,TGCGCCAGCAGCACCCCGGGGCCGGGGGAGCAGTACTTC,CASSTPGPGEQYF
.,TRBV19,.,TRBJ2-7,TGTGCCAGTAGTATTCAAGGGACATCTACCTACTACGAGCAGTACTTC,CASSIQGTSTYYEQYF
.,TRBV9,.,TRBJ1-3,TGTGCCAGCAGCGTAGGGACCGGGGCTTCTGGAAACACCATATATTTT,CASSVGTGASGNTIYF
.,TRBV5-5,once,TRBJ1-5,TGTGCCAGCAGCTTGGCCGTAGATAGCAATCAGCCCCAGCATTTT,CASSLAVDSNQPQHF
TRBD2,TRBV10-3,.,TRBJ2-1,TGTGCCATCAGTGGGGCTAGCGGGAGTGAGAACAATGAGCAGTTCTTC,CAISGASGSENNEQFF
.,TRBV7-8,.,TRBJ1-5,TGTGCCAGCAGCTTAGTAACAGCGACGAATCAGCCCCAGCATTTT,CASSLVTATNQPQHF
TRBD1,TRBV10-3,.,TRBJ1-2,TGTGCCATCAGACTTGGACAGGAGTATGGCTACACCTTC,CAIRLGQEYGYTF
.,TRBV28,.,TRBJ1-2,TGTGCCAGCAGTTTGTATCGGCAGAACTATGGCTACACCTTC,CASSLYRQNYGYTF
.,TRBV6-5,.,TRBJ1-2,TGTGCCAGCAGTTACTCGGTCCTGACGGGTGGCTACACCTTC,CASSYSVLTGGYTF
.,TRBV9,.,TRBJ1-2,TGTGCCAGCAGCGTAGCGCTCCAGGGAGGTCGTGGCTACACCTTC,CASSVALQGGRGYTF
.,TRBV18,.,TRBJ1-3,TGTGCCAGCTCACCACCGGGCAGGGGCTCTGGAAACACCATATATTTT,CASSPPGRGSGNTIYF
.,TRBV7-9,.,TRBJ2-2,TGTGCCAGCAGCTTACCTTCGCAGTCCGGGGAGCTGTTTTTT,CASSLPSQSGELFF
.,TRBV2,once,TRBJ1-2,TGTGCCAGAGATCAGGGTGTAGGAGGCTACACCTTC,CARDQGVGGYTF